A selection of T cell receptor beta chains follows, all from one sample in a study of blood T cell repertoires in COVID-19. Repertoires were generated with immunoSEQ multiplex PCR, while TCRdb's copy carries only in-frame clones and drops some. Among about 130,000 clones listed, around 83% were seen once. Sequenced input: PBMCs or T cells enriched from blood (not recorded which). The receptor source for this set is a man aged 25-45 years who had recovered from COVID-19. CDR3s include the opening cysteine and the closing phenylalanine or tryptophan. D genes are given only for firm matches. Expanded clones are given a class, and other clones once, few, many or no size at all.

v_gene,abundance,d_gene,j_gene,CDR3nt,CDR3aa
TRBV6-4,.,TRBD1,TRBJ2-1,TGTGCCAGCAGTAAGGACAGGGCCTATGAGCAGTTCTTC,CASSKDRAYEQFF
TRBV23-1,.,.,TRBJ1-6,TGCGCCAGCAGCGTCCCCGATGAACGGGGTAGTTATTCACCCCTCCACTTT,CASSVPDERGSYSPLHF
TRBV9,.,.,TRBJ1-3,TGTGCCAGCAGCGCAGAGACAGGCTCTGGAAACACCATATATTTT,CASSAETGSGNTIYF
TRBV2,.,.,TRBJ2-7,TGTGCCAGCAGTGTTACTACCTACGAGCAGTACTTC,CASSVTTYEQYF
TRBV9,.,.,TRBJ2-1,TGTGCCAGCAGCGTAGATGGTCAGGGGTTGAGGTACAATGAGCAGTTCTTC,CASSVDGQGLRYNEQFF
TRBV15,.,.,TRBJ1-6,TGTGCCACCAGCAGAGATTTCGGTAATTCACCCCTCCACTTT,CATSRDFGNSPLHF
TRBV13,.,TRBD2,TRBJ2-1,TGTGCCAGCAGCTTAACAGGACTAGCGGAACTCCCTGCGGGAAATGAGCAGTTCTTC,CASSLTGLAELPAGNEQFF
TRBV18,.,.,TRBJ2-2,TGTGCCAGCTCTCCCGGGGTGAACACCGGGGAGCTGTTTTTT,CASSPGVNTGELFF
TRBV11-3,.,TRBD2,TRBJ2-1,TGTGCCAGCGGGACTAGCGGGGGCCTATACAATGAGCAGTTCTTC,CASGTSGGLYNEQFF
TRBV6-1,.,TRBD1,TRBJ1-5,TGTGCCAGCAGTGTACCCGACAGGGCGGGTGGCAATCAGCCCCAGCATTTT,CASSVPDRAGGNQPQHF
TRBV27,.,.,TRBJ1-1,TGTGCCAGCAGTTTAACACAGGGTTCGATGAACACTGAAGCTTTCTTT,CASSLTQGSMNTEAFF
TRBV30,.,.,TRBJ2-2,TGTGCCTGGAGCCAGGACGCGGGGCTGTTTTTT,CAWSQDAGLFF
TRBV7-8,.,TRBD1,TRBJ1-2,TGTGCCAGCAGCCCCTGGGGGACAGGCAACTATGGCTACACCTTC,CASSPWGTGNYGYTF
TRBV5-1,.,.,TRBJ2-1,TGCGCCAGCAGCTTGGGGGGCAGTAACAATGAGCAGTTCTTC,CASSLGGSNNEQFF
TRBV29-1,.,.,TRBJ1-5,TGCAGCGTTTACATCGGGGGGAATCAGCCCCAGCATTTT,CSVYIGGNQPQHF
TRBV19,.,.,TRBJ2-1,TGTGCCAGTAGTACCGGACAGTACAATGAGCAGTTCTTC,CASSTGQYNEQFF
TRBV5-1,once,.,TRBJ1-4,TGCGCCAGCAGCTTGAACAGACCTGTAGAGGAAAAACTGTTTTTT,CASSLNRPVEEKLFF
TRBV7-9,.,.,TRBJ2-7,TGTGCCAGCAGCTTATACTACGAGCAGTACTTC,CASSLYYEQYF
TRBV2,.,TRBD1,TRBJ1-4,TGTGCCAGCAGTGAGGGGTGGGGACAGGGTTTTGAAAAACTGTTTTTT,CASSEGWGQGFEKLFF
TRBV5-1,.,TRBD1,TRBJ2-1,TGCGCCAGCAGCTCGGGACAGGAAATCTACAATGAGCAGTTCTTC,CASSSGQEIYNEQFF
TRBV27,.,.,TRBJ1-5,TGTGCCAGCAGTTTAGCCCCCATATCAGGGCCCCAGCATTTT,CASSLAPISGPQHF
TRBV14,.,.,TRBJ2-5,TGTGCCAGCAGCCAAGCGGAGACCCAGTACTTC,CASSQAETQYF
TRBV9,.,TRBD2,TRBJ2-1,TGTGCCAGCAGCGTAGGCCTAGCGGGAGAGGTTGAGCAGTTCTTC,CASSVGLAGEVEQFF
TRBV3-1/TRBV3-2,.,.,TRBJ1-3,TGTGCCAGCAGCCTCACAGGGACTGGAAACACCATATATTTT,CASSLTGTGNTIYF
TRBV2,.,.,TRBJ1-2,TGTGCCAGCACCCCGGGAGGACAGCGCTATGGCTACACCTTC,CASTPGGQRYGYTF
TRBV2,.,.,TRBJ2-1,TGTGCCAGCACCACCAGGGTGGTCTACAATGAGCAGTTCTTC,CASTTRVVYNEQFF
TRBV19,.,TRBD2,TRBJ2-3,TGTGCCAGTAGTATAGGCGGGAGGGGGCCAGATACGCAGTATTTT,CASSIGGRGPDTQYF
TRBV2,.,TRBD1,TRBJ1-6,TGTGCCAGCAGTGAGTGGGACAGGGGAAATTCACCCCTCCACTTT,CASSEWDRGNSPLHF
TRBV7-9,.,.,TRBJ1-4,TGTGCCAGCAGCTTAGGGACAGCCGGTGAAAAACTGTTTTTT,CASSLGTAGEKLFF
TRBV9,.,TRBD2,TRBJ2-7,TGTGCCAGCAGCGTAAGTAGCGGGACGGGTCCCTACGAGCAGTACTTC,CASSVSSGTGPYEQYF
TRBV6-6,.,TRBD1,TRBJ1-6,TGTGCCAGCAGCCCGACAGGGCGTGGGGATTCACCCCTCCACTTT,CASSPTGRGDSPLHF
TRBV28,.,TRBD1,TRBJ2-7,TGTGCCAGCAGTTTGACCGGGACAGGTTTGGACGAGCAGTACTTC,CASSLTGTGLDEQYF
TRBV11-2,once,.,TRBJ1-3,TGTGCCAGCAGCTTACGGCGGGGGACTGCAGGAAACACCATATATTTT,CASSLRRGTAGNTIYF
TRBV2,.,.,TRBJ1-4,TGTGCCAGCAGTCGAAAGACAGGTCTTAACGAAAAACTGTTTTTT,CASSRKTGLNEKLFF
TRBV3-1/TRBV3-2,few,.,TRBJ2-7,TGTGCCAGCAGCCTTCAGGGTTACCAGCAGTACTTC,CASSLQGYQQYF
TRBV3-1/TRBV3-2,once,TRBD1,TRBJ2-3,TGTGCCAGCAGCCAAGGGTGGACAGGGGGCTTCACAGATACGCAGTATTTT,CASSQGWTGGFTDTQYF
TRBV10-3,.,.,TRBJ1-1,TGTGCCATCAGGCAACAGGGGAACACTGAAGCTTTCTTT,CAIRQQGNTEAFF
TRBV12-3/TRBV12-4,.,TRBD1,TRBJ1-1,TGTGCCAGCAGTTCGGGACAGAGATGGGCTTTCTTT,CASSSGQRWAFF
TRBV4-1,.,TRBD1,TRBJ1-6,TGCGCCAGCAGCCAACCGGGACAGGGGAATTCACCCCTCCACTTT,CASSQPGQGNSPLHF
TRBV2,.,TRBD1,TRBJ2-1,TGTGCCAGCAGCTGGACAGGGGGCCACAATGAGCAGTTCTTC,CASSWTGGHNEQFF
TRBV11-2,.,.,TRBJ2-5,TGTGCCAGCAGCTTAAATTCAGGGTACCAAGAGACCCAGTACTTC,CASSLNSGYQETQYF
TRBV9,.,TRBD2,TRBJ2-2,TGTGCCAGCAGCCCAACGGGGACTAGCGGGAGAGGCACCGGGGAGCTGTTTTTT,CASSPTGTSGRGTGELFF
TRBV11-2,.,.,TRBJ2-1,TGTGCCAGCAGCTTAGTAATTACAGGGAACAACAATGAGCAGTTCTTC,CASSLVITGNNNEQFF
TRBV9,.,TRBD1,TRBJ2-1,TGTGCCAGCAGCCCGGGACAGGGGGTTTACAATGAGCAGTTCTTC,CASSPGQGVYNEQFF
TRBV5-4,.,.,TRBJ1-2,TGTGCCAGCAGTCTTACAGGGAGAAGGGATGGCTACACCTTC,CASSLTGRRDGYTF
TRBV25-1,.,TRBD1,TRBJ1-1,TGTGCCAGCAGTCCACGTCCCGGGACAGGGCTGAACACTGAAGCTTTCTTT,CASSPRPGTGLNTEAFF
TRBV20-1,.,.,TRBJ1-1,TGCAGTGCTATCCCGGGGATTGAAGCTTTCTTT,CSAIPGIEAFF
TRBV11-2,.,.,TRBJ2-5,TGTGCCAGCAGCTTACGGGTTCAAGAGACCCAGTACTTC,CASSLRVQETQYF
TRBV6-1,.,.,TRBJ2-1,TGTGCCAGCAGTGAACAAAGGGAGGCCAATGAGCAGTTCTTC,CASSEQREANEQFF
TRBV5-1,.,.,TRBJ2-1,TGCGCCAGCAGGGGCCCTTTAGCGGTGTCCTACAATGAGCAGTTCTTC,CASRGPLAVSYNEQFF
TRBV5-1,few,.,TRBJ2-7,TGCGCCAGCAGTTACAACTACGAGCAGTACTTC,CASSYNYEQYF
TRBV7-9,.,TRBD1,TRBJ2-5,TGTGCCAGCAGCTTAGGCGACAGGGACGAAGAGACCCAGTACTTC,CASSLGDRDEETQYF